This TCR beta chain was profiled in a study of metastatic and nonmetastatic thyroid tumors. Study-level information: The study looked at repertoires side by side in blood and in tumor or nodule tissue from malignant and benign thyroid patients. Findings and caveats of the study: Malignant thyroid tumors reportedly had TCR beta diversity that was significantly higher than in benign nodules, in blood and tumor.

Trimming cost V 5 bases and J 6 bases, with 14 bases left between them. From germline, CDR1 is MNHEY and CDR2 SMNVEV (reference sequence). The CDR3 runs to 13 residues. Patients were all untreated before their thyroid surgery. In the original workflow: Across clinicopathological groups, CDR3 differences served as the basis for building a distant-metastasis classifier for papillary thyroid cancer. With MiXCR, TCRdb called clones anew from the PCR reads. What appears here as the V and J calls and clone size reflects TCRdb's work, not the paper's. The sample yields some 12,000 clones, 25% to 35% seen once. As to this clone: The antigen is not known.

The receptor comes from a female donor with papillary thyroid cancer or a benign thyroid nodule (not recorded which). Some clones in this sample may be carry-over from other donors' samples. This chain uses TRBV27 with TRBJ2-7; either TRBD1 or TRBD2 may supply D (5 bases each). The sequenced sample was tumor tissue. The CDR3 protein is CASSLGELGEQYF. The CDR3 bases are TGTGCCAGCAGTCTGGGGGAATTGGGCGAGCAGTACTTC.